This T cell receptor beta chain was recorded in a study of cytomegalovirus exposure and HLA in healthy donors. Findings of the study overall: Most TCR sequences were seen very rarely across donors, but some public TCRs occurred in many. The authors later linked a missense DCLRE1C variant to TCR beta V- and J-gene trimming.

PCR employed 60 Vbeta and 13 Jbeta primers. Clones were read by immunoSEQ multiplex PCR, and TCRdb kept only the in-frame ones, dropping some. This table holds approximately 220,000 clones, about three quarters found once. The CDR3 runs to 13 residues. Trimming at V came to 10 bases and at J to 5 bases, leaving 10 bases not matched to a gene. Germline lookup yields CDR1 LNHDA and CDR2 SQIVND (reference sequence). Note on this clone: The antigen is not known.

The chain couples TRBV19 to TRBJ2-5; 7 positions agree with TRBD2. The sequence derives from a man younger than 30 in good health and CMV-seronegative. Material: PBMCs. The CDR3 loop is CATIAAGPETQYF. CDR3 coding DNA: TGTGCCACCATCGCAGCGGGGCCTGAGACCCAGTACTTC.